Listed here is a single T cell receptor beta chain. The data were taken from a study of shared clonotypes between healthy human individuals. Per germline, CDR1 SNHLY and CDR2 FYNNEI. V lost 9 bases to trimming and J lost 3 bases; unmatched junction nucleotides: 3. The CDR3 has 12 residues. Data came from immunoSEQ multiplex PCR; TCRdb stores just in-frame clones and leaves some out. This sample has about 680,000 clones; 92% occur once, and the top ten carry more than 20%. Positive CCR7 selection of CD45RO-negative cells yielded the naive CD8 cells, and terminally differentiated effector memory CD45RA+ cells were excluded.

The sample comprised naive CD8+ T cells sorted from blood. The chain has TRBV2 and TRBJ2-7; 9 positions match TRBD2. This receptor was obtained from a young man in good health. DNA for the CDR3: TGTGCCAGTAGGACTAGCGACTACGAGCAGTACTTC. Translation gives CASRTSDYEQYF.